The present T cell receptor (beta chain) was sequenced within a study of blood T cell repertoires in COVID-19. Study background: From the United States, Italy and Spain came samples of acute and convalescent COVID-19. PBMCs, B-cell-depleted T cells, or T cells provided the cDNA or gDNA that made up the material.

Produced via immunoSEQ multiplex PCR; TCRdb's table is partial and in-frame only. This sample has fewer than 250,000 clones, with over 90% found just once. The sequence was collected from a man aged 25-40 years with COVID-19, enrolled during active disease. Specimen: peripheral blood.

Here the CDR3 DNA reads TGTGCCAGCAGCCTAGGACAGGAGGTCGAAAACATTCAGTACTTC. It translates to CASSLGQEVENIQYF. The chain carries TRBV5-4 and TRBJ2-4; 7 positions match TRBD1. The length of the CDR3 is 15 residues. From germline, CDR1 is SGHNT and CDR2 YYREEE (reference sequence). V lost 4 bases and J lost 5; bases outside the gene matches: 9.